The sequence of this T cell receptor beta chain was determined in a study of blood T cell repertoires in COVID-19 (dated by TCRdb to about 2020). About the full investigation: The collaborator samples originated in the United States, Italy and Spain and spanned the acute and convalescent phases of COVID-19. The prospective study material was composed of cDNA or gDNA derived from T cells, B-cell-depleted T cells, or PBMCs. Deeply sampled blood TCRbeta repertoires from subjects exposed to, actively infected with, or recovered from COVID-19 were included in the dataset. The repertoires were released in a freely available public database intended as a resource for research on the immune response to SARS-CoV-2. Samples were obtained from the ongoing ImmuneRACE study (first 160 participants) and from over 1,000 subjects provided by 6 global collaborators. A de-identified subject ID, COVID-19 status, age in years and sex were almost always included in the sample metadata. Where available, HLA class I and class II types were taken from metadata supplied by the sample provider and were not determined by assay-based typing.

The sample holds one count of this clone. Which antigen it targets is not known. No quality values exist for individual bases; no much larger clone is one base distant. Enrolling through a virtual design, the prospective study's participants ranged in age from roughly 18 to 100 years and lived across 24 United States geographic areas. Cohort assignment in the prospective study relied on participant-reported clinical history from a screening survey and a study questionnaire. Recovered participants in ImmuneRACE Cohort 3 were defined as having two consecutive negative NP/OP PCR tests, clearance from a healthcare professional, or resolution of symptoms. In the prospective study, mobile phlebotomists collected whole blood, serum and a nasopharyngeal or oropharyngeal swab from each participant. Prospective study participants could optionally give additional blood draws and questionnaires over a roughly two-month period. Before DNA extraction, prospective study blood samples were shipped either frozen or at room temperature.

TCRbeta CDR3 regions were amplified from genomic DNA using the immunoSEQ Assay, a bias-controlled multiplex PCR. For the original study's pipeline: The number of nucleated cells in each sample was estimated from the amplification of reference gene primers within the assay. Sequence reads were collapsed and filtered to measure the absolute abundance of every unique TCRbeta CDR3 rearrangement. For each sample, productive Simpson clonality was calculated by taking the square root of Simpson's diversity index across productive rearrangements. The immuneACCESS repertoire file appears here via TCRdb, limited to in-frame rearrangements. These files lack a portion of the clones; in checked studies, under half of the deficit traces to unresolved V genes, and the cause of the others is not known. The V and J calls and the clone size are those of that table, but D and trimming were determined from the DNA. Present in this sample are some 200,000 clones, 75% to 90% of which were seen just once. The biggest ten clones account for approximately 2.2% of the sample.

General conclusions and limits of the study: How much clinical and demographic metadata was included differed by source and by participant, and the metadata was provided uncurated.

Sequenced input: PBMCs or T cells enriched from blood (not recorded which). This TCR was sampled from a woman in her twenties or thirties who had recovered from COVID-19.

The DNA sequence is TGTGCCAGCAGCTTGGTGGGGGGAGCGAGGCCCCTCCACTTT. It translates as CASSLVGGARPLHF. The chain employs TRBV5-6 and TRBJ1-6; TRBD1 is a weak D gene call, 5 bases matching. V lost 0 bases and J lost 13 bases; the stretch between them is 14 bases long. Taken from the germline V gene, the CDR1 and CDR2 loops are SGHDT and YYEEEE. The CDR3 contains 14 residues, cysteine and phenylalanine counted. The DNA shown is the 42-base CDR3, in frame from base 1.